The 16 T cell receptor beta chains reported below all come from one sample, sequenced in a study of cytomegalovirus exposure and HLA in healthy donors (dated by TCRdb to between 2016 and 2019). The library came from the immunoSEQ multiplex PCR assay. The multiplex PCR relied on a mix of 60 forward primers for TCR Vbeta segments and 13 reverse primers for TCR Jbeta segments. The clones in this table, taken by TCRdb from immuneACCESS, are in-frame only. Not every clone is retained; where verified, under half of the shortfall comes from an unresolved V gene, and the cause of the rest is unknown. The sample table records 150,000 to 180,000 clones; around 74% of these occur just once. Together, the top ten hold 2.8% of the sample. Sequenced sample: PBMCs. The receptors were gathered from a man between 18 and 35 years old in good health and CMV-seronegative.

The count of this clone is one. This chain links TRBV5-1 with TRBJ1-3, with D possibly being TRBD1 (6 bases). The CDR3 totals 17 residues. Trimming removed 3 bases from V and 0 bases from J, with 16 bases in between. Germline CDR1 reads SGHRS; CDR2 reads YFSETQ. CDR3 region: CASSSYRVGHSGNTIYF. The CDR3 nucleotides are TGCGCCAGCAGCTCATACAGGGTGGGCCACTCTGGAAACACCATATATTTT.

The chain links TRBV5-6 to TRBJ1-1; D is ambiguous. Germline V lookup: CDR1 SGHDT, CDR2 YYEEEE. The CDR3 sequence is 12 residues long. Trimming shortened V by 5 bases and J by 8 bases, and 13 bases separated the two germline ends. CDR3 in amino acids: CASSPLFEEAFF. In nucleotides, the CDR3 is TGTGCCAGCAGTCCCCTTTTCGAGGAAGCTTTCTTT.

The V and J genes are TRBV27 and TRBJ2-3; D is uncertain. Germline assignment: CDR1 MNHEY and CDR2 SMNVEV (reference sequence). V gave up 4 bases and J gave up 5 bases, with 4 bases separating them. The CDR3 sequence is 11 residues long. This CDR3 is CASSYIDTQYF. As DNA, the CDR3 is TGTGCCAGCAGTTACATAGATACGCAGTATTTT.

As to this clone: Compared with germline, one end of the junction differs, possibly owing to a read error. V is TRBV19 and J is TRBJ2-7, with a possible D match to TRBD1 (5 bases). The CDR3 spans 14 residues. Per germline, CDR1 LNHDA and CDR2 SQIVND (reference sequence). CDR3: CASSIAQGVLEQYF. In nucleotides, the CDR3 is TGTGCCAGCAGTATTGCCCAAGGGGTGCTCGAGCAGTACTTC.

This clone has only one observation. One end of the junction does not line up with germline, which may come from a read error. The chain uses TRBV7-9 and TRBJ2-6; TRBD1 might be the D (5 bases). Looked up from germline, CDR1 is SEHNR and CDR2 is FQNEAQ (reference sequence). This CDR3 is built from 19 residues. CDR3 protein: CSSSFSHPDTISGANVLTF. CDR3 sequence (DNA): TGTTCCAGCAGCTTTTCCCACCCGGACACCATATCTGGGGCCAACGTCCTGACTTTC.

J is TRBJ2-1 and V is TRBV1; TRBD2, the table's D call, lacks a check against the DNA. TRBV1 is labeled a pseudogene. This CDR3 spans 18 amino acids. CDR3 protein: CTSSQDTAGGPRGNEQFF. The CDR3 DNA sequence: TGCACCAGCAGCCAAGATACGGCGGGGGGTCCTCGAGGTAATGAGCAGTTCTTC.

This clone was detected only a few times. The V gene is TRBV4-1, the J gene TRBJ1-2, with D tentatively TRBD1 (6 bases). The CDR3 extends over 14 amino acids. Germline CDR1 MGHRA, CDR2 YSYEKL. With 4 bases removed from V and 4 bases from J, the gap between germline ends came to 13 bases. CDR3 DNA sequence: TGCGCCAGCAGCCCAGGAACAGGGTCCTATGGCTACACCTTC. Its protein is CASSPGTGSYGYTF.

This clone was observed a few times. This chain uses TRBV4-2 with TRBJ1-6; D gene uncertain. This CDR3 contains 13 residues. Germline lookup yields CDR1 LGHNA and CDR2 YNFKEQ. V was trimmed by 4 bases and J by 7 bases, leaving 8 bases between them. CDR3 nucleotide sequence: TGTGCCAGCAGCCCCTACTCAAATTCACCCCTCCACTTT. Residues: CASSPYSNSPLHF.

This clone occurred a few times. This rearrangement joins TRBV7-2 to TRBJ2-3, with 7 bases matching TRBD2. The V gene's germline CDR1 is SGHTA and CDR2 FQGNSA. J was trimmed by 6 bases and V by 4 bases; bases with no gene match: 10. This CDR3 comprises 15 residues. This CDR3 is CASSSLGGGRDTQYF. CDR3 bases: TGTGCCAGCAGCTCCCTCGGCGGGGGAAGGGATACGCAGTATTTT.

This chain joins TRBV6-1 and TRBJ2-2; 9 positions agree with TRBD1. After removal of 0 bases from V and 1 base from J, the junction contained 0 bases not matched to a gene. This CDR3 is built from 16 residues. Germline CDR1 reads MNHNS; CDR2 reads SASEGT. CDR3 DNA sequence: TGTGCCAGCAGTGAAGCGGGACAGGGGAACACCGGGGAGCTGTTTTTT. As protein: CASSEAGQGNTGELFF.

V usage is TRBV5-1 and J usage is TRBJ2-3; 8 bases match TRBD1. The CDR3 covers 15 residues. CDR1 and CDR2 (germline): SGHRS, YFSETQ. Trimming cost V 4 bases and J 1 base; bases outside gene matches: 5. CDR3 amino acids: CASSVTGAGTDTQYF. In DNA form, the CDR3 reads TGCGCCAGCAGCGTGACAGGGGCGGGCACAGATACGCAGTATTTT.

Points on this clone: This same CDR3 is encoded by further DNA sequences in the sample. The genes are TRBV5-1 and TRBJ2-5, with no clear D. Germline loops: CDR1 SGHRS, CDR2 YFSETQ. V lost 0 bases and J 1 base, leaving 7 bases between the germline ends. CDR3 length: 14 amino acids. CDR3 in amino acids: CASSLGDSQETQYF. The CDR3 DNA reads TGCGCCAGCAGCTTGGGAGACTCCCAAGAGACCCAGTACTTC.

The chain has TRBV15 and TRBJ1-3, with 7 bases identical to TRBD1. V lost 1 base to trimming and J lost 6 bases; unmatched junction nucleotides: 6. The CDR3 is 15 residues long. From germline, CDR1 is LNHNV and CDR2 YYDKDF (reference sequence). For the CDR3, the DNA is TGTGCCACCAGCAGAGCCTTCGGACAGGAAAACACCATATATTTT. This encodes CATSRAFGQENTIYF.

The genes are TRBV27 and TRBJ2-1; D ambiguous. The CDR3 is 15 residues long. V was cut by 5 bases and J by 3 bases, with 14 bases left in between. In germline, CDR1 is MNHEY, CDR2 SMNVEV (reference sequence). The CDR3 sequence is CASSPIGPFYNEQFF. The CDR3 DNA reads TGTGCCAGCAGTCCTATTGGGCCCTTCTACAATGAGCAGTTCTTC.

This chain's CDR3 is CASSSIRTNEKLFF. The CDR3 DNA follows: TGTGCCAGCAGTTCCATCAGAACTAATGAAAAACTGTTTTTT. This chain joins TRBV6-5 and TRBJ1-4; D is unresolved. The CDR3 length is 14 residues. Germline CDR1 is MNHEY and CDR2 is SVGAGI. V dropped 4 bases and J dropped 1 base, with 7 bases sitting between them.

In DNA, the CDR3 is TGTGCCAGTAGTCTCGAAGGGACAGGGTATCAGCCCCAGCATTTT. This codes for CASSLEGTGYQPQHF. V is TRBV19 and J is TRBJ1-5; TRBD1 aligns across 9 bases. The CDR3 runs to 15 residues. The germline V gene has CDR1 LNHDA and CDR2 SQIVND (reference sequence). The ends lost 5 bases at V and 5 bases at J; junction bases unmatched: 7.